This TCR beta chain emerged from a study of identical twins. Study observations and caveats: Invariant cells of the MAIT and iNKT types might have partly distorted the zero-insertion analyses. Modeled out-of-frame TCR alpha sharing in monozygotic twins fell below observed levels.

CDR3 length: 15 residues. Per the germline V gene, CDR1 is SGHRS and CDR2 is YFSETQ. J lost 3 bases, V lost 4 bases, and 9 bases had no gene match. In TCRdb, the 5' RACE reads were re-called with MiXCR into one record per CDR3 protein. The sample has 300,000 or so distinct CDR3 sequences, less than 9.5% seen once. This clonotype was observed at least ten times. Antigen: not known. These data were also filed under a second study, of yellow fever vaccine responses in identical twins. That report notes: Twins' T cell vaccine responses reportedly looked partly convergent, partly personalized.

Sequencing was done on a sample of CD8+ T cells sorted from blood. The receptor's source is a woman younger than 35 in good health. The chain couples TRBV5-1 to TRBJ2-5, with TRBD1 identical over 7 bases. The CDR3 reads CASSPSKGAKETQYF. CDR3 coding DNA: TGCGCCAGCAGCCCCAGTAAGGGGGCAAAAGAGACCCAGTACTTC.